This T cell receptor (beta chain) was sequenced in a study of T cells in localized non-small cell lung cancer. Of note for this clone: Its matching antigen is unknown.

General study points: Those with higher blood T cell density had longer overall survival. Of the tissues analyzed, uninvolved adjacent lung showed maximal T cell clonality, greater than tumor. For the top 100 tumor clones, a median approximately 50 also appeared in adjacent lung.

The CDR3 is 15 residues long. Germline values: CDR1 MDHEN, CDR2 SYDVKM. V lost 6 bases to trimming and J lost 6 bases; unmatched junction nucleotides: 10. Libraries were prepared by immunoSEQ multiplex PCR; TCRdb keeps only in-frame clonotypes and omits some of them. The table records roughly 35,000 clones, approximately 89% of them present only once. Specimen: peripheral blood mononuclear cells, collected before any cancer treatment. The chain joins TRBV28 to TRBJ1-1; 10 bases map to TRBD1. The TCR sequence derives from a female donor over 55 with stage II lung adenocarcinoma. Here the CDR3 DNA reads TGTGCCAGCAGCCCTACGGGACAGGGGACGGCTGAAGCTTTCTTT. Translation: CASSPTGQGTAEAFF.